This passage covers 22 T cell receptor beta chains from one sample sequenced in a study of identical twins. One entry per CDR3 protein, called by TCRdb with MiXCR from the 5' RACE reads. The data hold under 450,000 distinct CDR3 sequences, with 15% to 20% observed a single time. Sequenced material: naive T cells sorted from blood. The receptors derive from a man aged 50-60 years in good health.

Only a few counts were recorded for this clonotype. The DNA of the CDR3 is TGTGCCAGCAGTTTAAGGGGGGCCAAAAACATTCAGTACTTC. As protein: CASSLRGAKNIQYF. This sequence joins TRBV12-3 or TRBV12-4 and TRBJ2-4, with a weak D call TRBD1 (6 bases). This CDR3 has 14 residues. The V end was cut by 2 bases, the J end by 1 base, with 6 bases between.

The CDR3, as DNA: TGCAGTGCTAGGCTAAGGTTGGATGAGCAGTTCTTC. Amino acid sequence: CSARLRLDEQFF. The V call is TRBV20-1, the J call TRBJ2-1; D gene uncertain. The CDR3 consists of 12 residues. V was pared by 3 bases and J by 8 bases, with 11 bases between. Germline CDR1 is DFQATT and CDR2 is SNEGSKA (reference sequence).

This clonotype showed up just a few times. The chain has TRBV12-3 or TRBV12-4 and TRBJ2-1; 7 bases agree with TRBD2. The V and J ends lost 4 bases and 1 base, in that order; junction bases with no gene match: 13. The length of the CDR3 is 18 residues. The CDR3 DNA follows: TGTGCCAGCAGTTCCCCTGTTGGGGGAGGGGTTTCCTACAATGAGCAGTTCTTC. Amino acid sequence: CASSSPVGGGVSYNEQFF.

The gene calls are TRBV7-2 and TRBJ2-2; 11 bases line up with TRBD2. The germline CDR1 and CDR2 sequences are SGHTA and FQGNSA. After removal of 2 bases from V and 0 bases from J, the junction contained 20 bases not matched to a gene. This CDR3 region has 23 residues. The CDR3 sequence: CASSLFPWLAGGPRNANTGELFF. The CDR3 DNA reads TGTGCCAGCAGCTTATTCCCCTGGCTAGCGGGAGGCCCTAGGAACGCGAACACCGGGGAGCTGTTTTTT.

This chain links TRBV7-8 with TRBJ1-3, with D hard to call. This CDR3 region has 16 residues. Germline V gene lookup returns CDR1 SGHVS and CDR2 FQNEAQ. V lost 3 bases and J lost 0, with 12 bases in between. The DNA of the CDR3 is TGTGCCAGCAGCTTTTTGGACCAAGTCTCTGGAAACACCATATATTTT. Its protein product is CASSFLDQVSGNTIYF.

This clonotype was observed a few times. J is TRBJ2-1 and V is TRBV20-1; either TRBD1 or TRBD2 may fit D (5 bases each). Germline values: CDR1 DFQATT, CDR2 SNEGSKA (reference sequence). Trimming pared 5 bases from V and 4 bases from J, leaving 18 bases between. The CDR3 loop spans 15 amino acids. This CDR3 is CSAETGRDPYNEQFF. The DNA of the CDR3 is TGCAGTGCTGAGACCGGACGGGACCCTTACAATGAGCAGTTCTTC.

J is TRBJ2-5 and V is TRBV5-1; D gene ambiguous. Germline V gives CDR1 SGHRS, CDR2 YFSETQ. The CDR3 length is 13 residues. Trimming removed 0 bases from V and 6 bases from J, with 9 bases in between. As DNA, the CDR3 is TGCGCCAGCAGCTTGGACAACGTAAAGACCCAGTACTTC. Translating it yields CASSLDNVKTQYF.

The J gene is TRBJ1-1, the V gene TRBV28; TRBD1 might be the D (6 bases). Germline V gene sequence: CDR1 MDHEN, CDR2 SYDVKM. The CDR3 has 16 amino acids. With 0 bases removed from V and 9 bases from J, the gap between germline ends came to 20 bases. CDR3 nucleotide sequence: TGTGCCAGCAGTTTATGGGGCAGGGGAGGTAAAGGCCAAGCTTTCTTT. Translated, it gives CASSLWGRGGKGQAFF.

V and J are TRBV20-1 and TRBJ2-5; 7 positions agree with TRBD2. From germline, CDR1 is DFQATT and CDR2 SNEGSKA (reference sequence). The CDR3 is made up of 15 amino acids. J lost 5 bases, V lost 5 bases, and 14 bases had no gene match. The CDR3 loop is CSAPESGKGLETQYF. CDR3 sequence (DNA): TGCAGTGCTCCCGAGAGCGGGAAGGGTTTGGAGACCCAGTACTTC.

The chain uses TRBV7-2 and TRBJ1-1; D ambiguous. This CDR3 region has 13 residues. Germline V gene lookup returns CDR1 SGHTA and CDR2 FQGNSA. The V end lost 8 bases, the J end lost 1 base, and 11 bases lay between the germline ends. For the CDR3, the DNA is TGTGCCAGCGCAATCGCCAGGAACACTGAAGCTTTCTTT. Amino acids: CASAIARNTEAFF.

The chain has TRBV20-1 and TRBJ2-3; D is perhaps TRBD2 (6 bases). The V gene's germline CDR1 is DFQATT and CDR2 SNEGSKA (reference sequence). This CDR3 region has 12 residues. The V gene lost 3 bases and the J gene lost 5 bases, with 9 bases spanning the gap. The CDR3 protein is CSASGSIDTQYF. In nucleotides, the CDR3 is TGCAGTGCTAGCGGGAGTATAGATACGCAGTATTTT.

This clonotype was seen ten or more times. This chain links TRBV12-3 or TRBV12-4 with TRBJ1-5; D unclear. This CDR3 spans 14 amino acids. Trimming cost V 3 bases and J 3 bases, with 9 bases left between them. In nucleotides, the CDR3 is TGTGCCAGCAGTTTTCGGCTGAACAATCAGCCCCAGCATTTT. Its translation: CASSFRLNNQPQHF.

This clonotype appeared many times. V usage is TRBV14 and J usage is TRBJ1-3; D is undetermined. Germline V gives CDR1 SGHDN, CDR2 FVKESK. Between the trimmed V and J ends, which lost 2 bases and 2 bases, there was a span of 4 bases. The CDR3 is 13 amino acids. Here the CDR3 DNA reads TGTGCCAGCAGCCAACCCCCTGGAAACACCATATATTTT. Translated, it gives CASSQPPGNTIYF.

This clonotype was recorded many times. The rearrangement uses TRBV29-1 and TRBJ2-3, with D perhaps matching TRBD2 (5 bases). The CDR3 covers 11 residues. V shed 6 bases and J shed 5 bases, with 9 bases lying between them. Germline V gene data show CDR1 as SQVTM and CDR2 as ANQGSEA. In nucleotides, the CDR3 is TGCAGCGTGGGCGGGCTAGATACGCAGTATTTT. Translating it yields CSVGGLDTQYF.

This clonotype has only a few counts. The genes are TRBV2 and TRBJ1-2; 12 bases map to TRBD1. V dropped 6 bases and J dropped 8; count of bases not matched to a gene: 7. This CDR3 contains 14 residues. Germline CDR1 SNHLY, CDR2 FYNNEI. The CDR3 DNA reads TGTGCCAGCAGCCCCGGGACAGGGGGCGTCGGCTACACCTTC. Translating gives CASSPGTGGVGYTF. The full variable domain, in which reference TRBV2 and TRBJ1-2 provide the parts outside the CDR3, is EPEVTQTPSHQVTQMGQEVILRCVPISNHLYFYWYRQILGQKVEFLVSFYNNEISEKSEIFDDQFSVERPDGSNFTLKIRSTKLEDSAMYFCASSPGTGGVGYTFGSGTRLTVV.

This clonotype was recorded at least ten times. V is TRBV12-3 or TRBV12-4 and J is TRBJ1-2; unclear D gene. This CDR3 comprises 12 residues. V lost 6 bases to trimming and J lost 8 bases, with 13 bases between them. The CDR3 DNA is TGTGCCAGCAGAGGACCACTGGGAGGCTACACCTTC. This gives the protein CASRGPLGGYTF.

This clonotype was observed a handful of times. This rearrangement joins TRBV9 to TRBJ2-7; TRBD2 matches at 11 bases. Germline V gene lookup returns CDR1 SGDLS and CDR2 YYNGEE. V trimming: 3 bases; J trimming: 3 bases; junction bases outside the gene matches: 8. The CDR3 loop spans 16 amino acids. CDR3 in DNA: TGTGCCAGCAGCGAAGACGGGACTAGCGGTTACTACGAGCAGTACTTC. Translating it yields CASSEDGTSGYYEQYF.

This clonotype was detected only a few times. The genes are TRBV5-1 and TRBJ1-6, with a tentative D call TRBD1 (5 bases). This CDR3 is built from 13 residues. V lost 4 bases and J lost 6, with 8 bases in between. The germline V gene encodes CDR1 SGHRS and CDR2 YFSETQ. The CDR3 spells CASSADSNSPLHF. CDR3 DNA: TGCGCCAGCAGCGCCGACAGTAATTCACCCCTCCACTTT. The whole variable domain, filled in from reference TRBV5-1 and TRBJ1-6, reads KAGVTQTPRYLIKTRGQQVTLSCSPISGHRSVSWYQQTPGQGLQFLFEYFSETQRNKGNFPGRFSGRQFSNSRSEMNVSTLELGDSALYLCASSADSNSPLHFGNGTRLTVT.

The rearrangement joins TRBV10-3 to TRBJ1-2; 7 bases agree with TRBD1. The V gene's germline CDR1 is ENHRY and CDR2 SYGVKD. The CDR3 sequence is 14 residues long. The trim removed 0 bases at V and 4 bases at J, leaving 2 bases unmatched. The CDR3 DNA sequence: TGTGCCATCAGTGAGTCCAGGGGGACCTATGGCTACACCTTC. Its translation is CAISESRGTYGYTF.

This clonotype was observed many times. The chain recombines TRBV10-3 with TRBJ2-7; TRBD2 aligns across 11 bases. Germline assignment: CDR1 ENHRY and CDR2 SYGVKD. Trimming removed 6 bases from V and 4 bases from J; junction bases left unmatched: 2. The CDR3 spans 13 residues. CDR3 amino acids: CAISLAGGYEQYF. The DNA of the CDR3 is TGTGCCATCAGCCTAGCGGGAGGTTACGAGCAGTACTTC.

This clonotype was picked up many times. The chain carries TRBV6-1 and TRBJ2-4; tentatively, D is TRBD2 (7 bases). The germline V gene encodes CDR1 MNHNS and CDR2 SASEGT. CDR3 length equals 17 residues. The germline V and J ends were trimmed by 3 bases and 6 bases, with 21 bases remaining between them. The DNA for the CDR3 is TGTGCCAGCAGTGAGGGAGGGGGGGGCCCTCCAGGAAACATTCAGTACTTC. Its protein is CASSEGGGGPPGNIQYF.

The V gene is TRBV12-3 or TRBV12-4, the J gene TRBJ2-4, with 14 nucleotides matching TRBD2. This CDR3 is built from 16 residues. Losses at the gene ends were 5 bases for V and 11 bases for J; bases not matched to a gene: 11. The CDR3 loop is CASSPGTSGSLLVQYF. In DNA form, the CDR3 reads TGTGCCAGCAGTCCAGGGACTAGCGGGAGTCTACTTGTTCAGTACTTC.